The 18 T cell receptor beta chains in this list originate from one sample, sequenced in a study of blood T cell repertoires in COVID-19. The table came from immunoSEQ multiplex PCR; TCRdb's copy has only in-frame clones and leaves some out. The sample lists under 200,000 clones, 90% occurring once. The sequenced sample consisted of peripheral blood. The receptors derive from a man over 45 with acute or convalescent COVID-19.

The chain recombines TRBV5-6 with TRBJ1-5; TRBD1 aligns across 9 bases. The junction had 8 bases not matched to a gene; V was cut back by 4 bases and J by 3 bases. Germline-derived CDR1 and CDR2 are SGHDT and YYEEEE. The CDR3 runs 16 residues. The CDR3 DNA reads TGTGCCAGCAGCGTACAGGGGGCGCGGGACAATCAGCCCCAGCATTTT. This encodes CASSVQGARDNQPQHF. Full variable domain (outside the CDR3, taken from reference TRBV5-6 and TRBJ1-5): DAGVTQSPTHLIKTRGQQVTLRCSPKSGHDTVSWYQQALGQGPQFIFQYYEEEERQRGNFPDRFSGHQFPNYSSELNVNALLLGDSALYLCASSVQGARDNQPQHFGDGTRLSIL.

This rearrangement joins TRBV5-1 to TRBJ2-3; 7 nucleotides line up with TRBD1. Germline lookup yields CDR1 SGHRS and CDR2 YFSETQ. With V trimmed by 4 bases and J by 1 base, 9 bases remained unmatched. The CDR3 runs 16 residues. The DNA of the CDR3 is TGCGCCAGCAGCCTCGACAGGGCCGATGGCACAGATACGCAGTATTTT. It specifies CASSLDRADGTDTQYF.

V gene TRBV18 combines with J gene TRBJ1-1; D is possibly TRBD1 (6 bases). Germline CDR1 KGHSH, CDR2 LQKENI. V shed 4 bases and J shed 4 bases, with 13 bases lying between them. CDR3 size: 14 residues. CDR3 loop: CASSLQTGPTEAFF. The CDR3, as DNA: TGTGCCAGCTCACTACAGACAGGCCCCACTGAAGCTTTCTTT.

This CDR3 reads CASSQLQGAGQETQYF. The CDR3 DNA reads as TGTGCCAGCAGCCAGTTACAGGGGGCGGGTCAAGAGACCCAGTACTTC. V gene TRBV7-2 combines with J gene TRBJ2-5, with 9 bases aligning to TRBD1. The germline V gene encodes CDR1 SGHTA and CDR2 FQGNSA. This CDR3 has 16 amino acids. Trimming took 5 bases from V and 2 from J; bases not matched to a gene: 9.

V is TRBV27 and J is TRBJ2-7; 12 nucleotides align to TRBD2. The CDR3 consists of 15 residues. The V gene end was trimmed by 2 bases and the J gene end by 6 bases; junction bases not matched to a gene: 5. CDR1 is MNHEY and CDR2 is SMNVEV in the germline V gene (reference sequence). CDR3 nucleotide sequence: TGTGCCAGCAGTTTAACTAGCGGGGGGCGGGGCGAGCAGTACGTC. It translates to CASSLTSGGRGEQYV.

V is TRBV30 and J is TRBJ1-1, with 7 nucleotides matching TRBD1. Germline assignment: CDR1 GTSNPN and CDR2 SVGIG (reference sequence). V was clipped by 3 bases and J by 3 bases; unmatched bases: 4. The CDR3 runs 13 residues. Here the CDR3 reads CAWSRDRDTEAFF. The CDR3 DNA follows: TGTGCCTGGAGCCGGGACAGAGACACTGAAGCTTTCTTT.

V is TRBV19 and J is TRBJ2-1; 10 bases are shared with TRBD2. From germline, CDR1 is LNHDA and CDR2 SQIVND (reference sequence). Trimming removed 0 bases from V and 6 bases from J; junction bases left unmatched: 2. The CDR3 extends over 15 amino acids. CDR3 protein: CASSIEAGGPNEQFF. CDR3 nucleotide sequence: TGTGCCAGTAGTATAGAAGCGGGAGGGCCCAATGAGCAGTTCTTC.

This clone has just one count. The chain combines TRBV25-1 with TRBJ2-1; 9 positions match TRBD2. Germline CDR1 MGHDK, CDR2 SYGVNS. With 2 bases clipped from V and 5 bases from J, the junction kept 4 bases outside the gene matches. This CDR3 contains 15 residues. Here the CDR3 reads CASSERLAGNNEQFF. The CDR3 DNA follows: TGTGCCAGCAGTGAACGCCTAGCGGGGAACAATGAGCAGTTCTTC.

This chain uses TRBV6-5 with TRBJ2-3; TRBD2 aligns across 12 bases. The J segment lost 3 bases and the V segment lost 6 bases, leaving 4 bases of the junction unmatched. Germline V gene data show CDR1 as MNHEY and CDR2 as SVGAGI. The CDR3 has 15 residues. DNA for the CDR3: TGTGCCAGCAGCCCCGGACTAGCGGGAACAGATACGCAGTATTTT. This codes for CASSPGLAGTDTQYF.

The V call is TRBV18, the J call TRBJ1-5; TRBD1 matches at 8 bases. Germline V lookup: CDR1 KGHSH, CDR2 LQKENI. Trimming removed 4 bases from V and 7 bases from J; junction bases left unmatched: 6. The CDR3 runs to 14 residues. The CDR3 region is CASSRDRSEQPQHF. The CDR3, as DNA: TGTGCCAGCTCACGGGACAGGTCGGAACAGCCCCAGCATTTT.

The V gene is TRBV7-2, the J gene TRBJ2-3, with TRBD2 identical over 10 bases. Germline CDR1 SGHTA, CDR2 FQGNSA. V gave up 5 bases and J gave up 2 bases; unmatched junction bases: 4. This CDR3 contains 15 residues. The CDR3, as DNA: TGTGCCAGCAGCACGGGACTAGCGCACACAGATACGCAGTATTTT. This translates into CASSTGLAHTDTQYF.

The rearrangement links TRBV6-5 to TRBJ1-6; 8 bases agree with TRBD1. Germline V gives CDR1 MNHEY, CDR2 SVGAGI. Trimming at V came to 4 bases and at J to 7 bases, leaving 6 bases not matched to a gene. This CDR3 comprises 15 residues. CDR3 sequence reads: CASSSRGRKNSPLHF. For the CDR3, the DNA is TGTGCCAGCAGTTCCAGGGGGCGCAAAAATTCACCCCTCCACTTT.

The chain has TRBV10-3 and TRBJ2-3, with TRBD2 identical over 11 bases. After removal of 4 bases from V and 4 bases from J, the junction contained 4 bases not matched to a gene. The CDR3 totals 15 residues. CDR1 is ENHRY and CDR2 is SYGVKD in the germline V gene. In DNA form, the CDR3 reads TGTGCCATCAGTGGACTAGCGGGGACGGCAGATACGCAGTATTTT. Translated: CAISGLAGTADTQYF.

In regard to this clone: The same CDR3 is also encoded by other DNA sequences in this sample. This chain connects TRBV19 to TRBJ1-1; 9 nucleotides align to TRBD1. The ends lost 6 bases at V and 5 bases at J; junction bases unmatched: 4. There are 13 residues in the CDR3. Germline loops: CDR1 LNHDA, CDR2 SQIVND (reference sequence). The CDR3 region is CASRGQGGTEAFF. The CDR3 DNA sequence: TGTGCCAGTAGGGGACAGGGAGGGACTGAAGCTTTCTTT.

The table lists this clone with a count of one. The chain employs TRBV2 and TRBJ1-6; TRBD1 matches at 11 bases. The CDR3 sequence is 15 residues long. V shed 0 bases and J 9 bases; nucleotides not matched to a gene: 1. CDR1 SNHLY and CDR2 FYNNEI come from the germline V gene. CDR3 in amino acids: CASSEAGQGASPLHF. The CDR3 coding sequence is TGTGCCAGCAGTGAAGCCGGACAGGGGGCTTCACCCCTCCACTTT.

This rearrangement joins TRBV18 to TRBJ2-7; D is ambiguous. CDR1 is KGHSH and CDR2 is LQKENI in the germline V gene. The CDR3 sequence is 13 residues long. Trimming shortened V by 3 bases and J by 5 bases, and 11 bases separated the two germline ends. CDR3 loop: CASSPQNSHEQYF. In nucleotides, the CDR3 is TGTGCCAGCTCACCGCAGAATTCCCACGAGCAGTACTTC.

This clone was seen once. The chain links TRBV4-3 to TRBJ1-2, with 9 bases lining up with TRBD1. The CDR3 consists of 15 residues. The V and J ends lost 5 bases and 12 bases, in that order; junction bases with no gene match: 16. Germline-derived CDR1 and CDR2 are LGHNA and YSLEER. The CDR3 loop reads CASSAQGQGFRGNTF. In nucleotides, the CDR3 is TGCGCCAGCAGCGCCCAGGGACAGGGCTTTAGAGGCAACACCTTC.

V is TRBV5-5 and J is TRBJ2-1; 8 bases align to TRBD1. V was pared by 3 bases and J by 6 bases, with 8 bases of the junction left unmatched. Per germline, CDR1 SGHKS and CDR2 YYEKEE (reference sequence). The CDR3 is made up of 15 amino acids. CDR3 residues: CASSWTGMMINEQFF. The DNA of the CDR3 is TGTGCCAGCAGCTGGACAGGGATGATGATCAATGAGCAGTTCTTC.